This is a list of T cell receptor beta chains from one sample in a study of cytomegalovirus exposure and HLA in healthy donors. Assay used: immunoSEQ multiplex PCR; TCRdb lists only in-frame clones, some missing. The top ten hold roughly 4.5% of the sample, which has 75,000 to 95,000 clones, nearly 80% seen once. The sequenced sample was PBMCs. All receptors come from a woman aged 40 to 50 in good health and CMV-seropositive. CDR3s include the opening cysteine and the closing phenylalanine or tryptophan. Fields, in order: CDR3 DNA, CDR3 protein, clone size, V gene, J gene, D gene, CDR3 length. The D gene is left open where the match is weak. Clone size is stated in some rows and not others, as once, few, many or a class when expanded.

TGTGCCAGCAGCTTAGCGCTTTCGTGGGAGGGCCAAGAGACCCAGTACTTC	CASSLALSWEGQETQYF	.	TRBV7-9	TRBJ2-5	TRBD2	17
TGTGCCAGCAGCTCCTCTTGGACAGCTTACACAGATACGCAGTATTTT	CASSSSWTAYTDTQYF	.	TRBV7-2	TRBJ2-3	.	16
TGTGCCAGCAGCCAAGAGGGGGCGGGAGAGTGGATTGAGCAGTTCTTC	CASSQEGAGEWIEQFF	.	TRBV4-2	TRBJ2-1	.	16
TGCGCCAGCAGCCAAGATTGGGGAGTCGGTAGTGAAGCTTTCTTT	CASSQDWGVGSEAFF	medium-sized	TRBV4-3	TRBJ1-1	.	15
TGTGCCAGTAGTCCAGGGCTTGTGGGTGAAAAACTGTTTTTT	CASSPGLVGEKLFF	.	TRBV19	TRBJ1-4	.	14
TGTGCCAGCAGTTACGACCGACAGAACTCTGGAAACACCATATATTTT	CASSYDRQNSGNTIYF	.	TRBV6-5	TRBJ1-3	.	16
TGTGCCAGCAGCTCCGTAGCGGGAGACCCCTACAATGAGCAGTTCTTC	CASSSVAGDPYNEQFF	few	TRBV13	TRBJ2-1	TRBD2	16
TGTGCCAGCAGCTTGGACTTTGTCGGGGAGCTGTTTTTT	CASSLDFVGELFF	.	TRBV5-5	TRBJ2-2	.	13
TGCAGTGCTAGTAAGAATCCAGGGGAGTACTTC	CSASKNPGEYF	.	TRBV20-1	TRBJ2-7	.	11
TGTGCCAGTAGTTCCCGGGGGACTAGCTACGAGCAGTACTTC	CASSSRGTSYEQYF	.	TRBV19	TRBJ2-7	TRBD2	14
TGTGCCAGCAGCCAAGTAGCGGGGGAGGGGGGTACGCAGTATTTT	CASSQVAGEGGTQYF	few	TRBV7-2	TRBJ2-3	TRBD2	15
TGTGCCAGTAGTATAGGTCTTTCGGACGAGCAGTACTTC	CASSIGLSDEQYF	.	TRBV19	TRBJ2-7	.	13
TGTGCCAGCAGGCGTTGGATCCATCAGGGGGCTTCAGAGACCCAGTACTTC	CASRRWIHQGASETQYF	.	TRBV5-8	TRBJ2-5	TRBD1	17
TGTGCCAGCAGTGAATCACAGGCGTCCTCCTACGAGCAGTACTTC	CASSESQASSYEQYF	.	TRBV6-1	TRBJ2-7	.	15
TGCGCCAGCAGCCAAGAAGGGACTCAATGGGAGACCCAGTACTTC	CASSQEGTQWETQYF	.	TRBV4-1	TRBJ2-5	.	15
TGTGCCAGCTCACCACCCAAGGGACAGTACCAAGAGACCCAGTACTTC	CASSPPKGQYQETQYF	.	TRBV18	TRBJ2-5	TRBD1	16
TGTGCCAGCAGCGGACGGGGGGGAAGGACCGGGGAGCTGTTTTTT	CASSGRGGRTGELFF	.	TRBV21-1	TRBJ2-2	.	15
TGTGCCAGCAGCGTAGAGGGACAGATGGATGGCTACACCTTC	CASSVEGQMDGYTF	once	TRBV9	TRBJ1-2	TRBD1	14
TGTGCCAGCAGCCCCAGAGGGGGCGGCGAACAGCCCCAGCATTTT	CASSPRGGGEQPQHF	few	TRBV7-9	TRBJ1-5	TRBD1	15
TGTGCCAGCAGCTTTGTATCCGGTTGGGAGACCCAGTACTTC	CASSFVSGWETQYF	.	TRBV7-2	TRBJ2-5	.	14
TGTGCCAGCAGGTCGATAGCGGGGACGCAGTATTTT	CASRSIAGTQYF	.	TRBV27	TRBJ2-3	TRBD2	12
TGCGCCAGCAGCCGACAACGAAAAGAGACCCAGTACTTC	CASSRQRKETQYF	.	TRBV4-3	TRBJ2-5	.	13
TGCGCCAGCAGCTTGGCCGGGGGAGGGGCCGGGGAGCTGTTTTTT	CASSLAGGGAGELFF	.	TRBV5-1	TRBJ2-2	TRBD2	15
TGTGCCACCAGTAATCTAGCGGGATTTTCCTACAATGAGCAGTTCTTC	CATSNLAGFSYNEQFF	.	TRBV15	TRBJ2-1	TRBD2	16
TGTGCCAGCAGTGAAGGTTATGGTAGCGGGAGGGCCAACTACAATGAGCAGTTCTTC	CASSEGYGSGRANYNEQFF	once	TRBV2	TRBJ2-1	TRBD2	19
TGTGCCACCCACTTGCGAGATACGCAGTATTTT	CATHLRDTQYF	.	TRBV27	TRBJ2-3	.	11
TGTGCCAGCAGCTTAAGAGGGGGCGCCACAGATACGCAGTATTTT	CASSLRGGATDTQYF	.	TRBV7-3	TRBJ2-3	TRBD1	15
TGTGCCAGCAGTCTACTAGCGGGGCTCTACGAGCAGTACTTC	CASSLLAGLYEQYF	once	TRBV27	TRBJ2-7	TRBD2	14
TGTGCCAGCAGCCAAGATCTCGGGCAGGGGATCTCCCCAGATACGCAGTATTTT	CASSQDLGQGISPDTQYF	.	TRBV14	TRBJ2-3	.	18
TGTGCCAGCAGTCTTAATTCTCGGGGGTTCTCTGGGGCCAACGTCCTGACTTTC	CASSLNSRGFSGANVLTF	few	TRBV28	TRBJ2-6	.	18